This entry concerns a single TCR beta chain. Other DNA sequences in the sample encode the same CDR3. This sample stems from a study of blood T cell repertoires in COVID-19. Across the study: In each case, the material was cDNA or gDNA derived from T cells, B-cell-depleted T cells, or PBMCs.

CDR3 length equals 13 residues. Germline V gene data show CDR1 as SGHRS and CDR2 as YFSETQ. V gave up 0 bases and J gave up 5 bases, with 8 bases separating them. Authors' analysis steps: Nucleated cell counts were estimated from reference gene primer amplification. Sequenced by immunoSEQ multiplex PCR; TCRdb stores in-frame clones only, minus some. V, J and clone size are taken as reported in that table, and D and trimming were inferred from the DNA itself. The table has about 170,000 clones, about 88% seen once. The sequence was collected from a woman aged 80 or over in a cohort sampled during active or convalescent COVID-19. The sequencing input was peripheral blood. J is TRBJ1-1 and V is TRBV5-1; maybe TRBD1 (6 bases). The CDR3 is CASSLEGGTEAFF. The DNA for the CDR3 is TGCGCCAGCAGCTTGGAAGGGGGAACTGAAGCTTTCTTT.